The subject of this entry is one T cell receptor (beta chain). What it binds is not known. The CDR3 extends over 11 amino acids. Germline V gene sequence: CDR1 SGHRS, CDR2 YFSETQ. V was pared by 6 bases and J by 5 bases, with 8 bases between. The treatment: roughly ten-day PBMC culture with coronavirus spike peptide pools or control peptides (ViraFEST assay). IL-2 at about 11 IU/ml and peptide pools at roughly 10 ug/ml were added to PBMCs cultured at 1.5 million to 2 million per well. The Oncomine TCR Beta short-read assay sequenced DNA from cultured CD4+ T cells. TCRdb used MiXCR to reprocess the PCR reads, holding one entry per CDR3 protein. Counted here are several thousand distinct CDR3 sequences, about 19% occurring once; the ten biggest clones make up 25% to 30%. This entry comes from a study of vaccination and CD4 T cells after COVID-19. Study at large: SARS-CoV-2 had been detected by nasal swab PCR in convalescent patients; nine were mild, one severe. Overlapping peptides of the spike proteins of SARS-CoV-2, HCoV-NL63, HCoV-OC43 and HCoV-229E were used for cell stimulation.

The sample consisted of CD4+ T cells from blood, cultured in vitro. The sequence was obtained from a human donor who had recovered from COVID-19. The chain has TRBV5-1 and TRBJ1-1; D uncertain. CDR3 coding DNA: TGCGCCAGCAAAAGGGAAACTGAAGCTTTCTTT. Amino acid sequence: CASKRETEAFF.